The clone carrying this T cell receptor beta chain came up once. This specimen comes from a study of blood T cell repertoires in COVID-19. At the level of the study: Sample material is recorded as cDNA or gDNA derived from T cells, B-cell-depleted T cells, or PBMCs.

Cohorts were assigned according to the clinical history that participants reported. All recovered Cohort 3 donors got two negative PCRs, got clearance, or saw symptom resolution. The table came from immunoSEQ multiplex PCR; TCRdb's copy has only in-frame clones and leaves some out. The table has 160,000 or so clones, 80% seen once. Sequencing input: PBMCs or T cells enriched from blood (not recorded which). This sequence originates from a woman aged 55-70 years who had recovered from COVID-19.

The chain's CDR3 is CASSPLQSSYNEQFF. CDR3 coding DNA: TGTGCCAGCTCTCCTCTACAGAGCTCCTACAATGAGCAGTTCTTC. This sequence joins TRBV2 and TRBJ2-1; D uncertain. Trimming removed 8 bases from V and 0 bases from J, with 14 bases in between. Germline lookup yields CDR1 SNHLY and CDR2 FYNNEI. This CDR3 has 15 amino acids. Together with reference TRBV2 and TRBJ2-1, the CDR3 gives the full variable domain: EPEVTQTPSHQVTQMGQEVILRCVPISNHLYFYWYRQILGQKVEFLVSFYNNEISEKSEIFDDQFSVERPDGSNFTLKIRSTKLEDSAMYFCASSPLQSSYNEQFFGPGTRLTVL.